The 28 T cell receptor beta chains below all came from one sample that was sequenced in a study of siplizumab effects on memory and regulatory T cells. This table comes from immunoSEQ multiplex PCR, and its TCRdb copy is limited to in-frame clones, with some not included. Here the sample spans over 95,000 clones, about 94% being singletons. What was sequenced was non-Treg CD4+ T cells sorted from blood. These receptors all stem from a human donor in good health.

The CDR3 DNA follows: TGTGCCAGCAGCACGGCCTGGGGAGCTGGAAACACCATATATTTT. The encoded protein is CASSTAWGAGNTIYF. The chain uses TRBV14 and TRBJ1-3; D gene unclear. V dropped 5 bases and J dropped 2 bases, with 13 bases sitting between them. Germline CDR1 is SGHDN and CDR2 is FVKESK. CDR3 length: 15 residues.

The rearrangement links TRBV5-1 to TRBJ2-3, with TRBD1 as a possible D gene (5 bases). Germline V gene data show CDR1 as SGHRS and CDR2 as YFSETQ. CDR3 length: 15 amino acids. The germline V and J ends were trimmed by 5 bases and 0 bases, with 13 bases remaining between them. The CDR3: CASRATATSTDTQYF. CDR3 nucleotide sequence: TGCGCCAGCAGGGCGACAGCTACCAGCACAGATACGCAGTATTTT.

This chain uses TRBV11-1 with TRBJ2-2; TRBD1 matches 8 bases. The CDR3 is 17 residues long. V shed 3 bases, J shed 3 bases, and the junction held 9 bases outside the gene matches. Germline V CDR1 and CDR2: SGHAT, FQDESV (reference sequence). CDR3 DNA sequence: TGTGCCAGCAGCTTTCGGACAGGGCGGCCAGACACCGGGGAGCTGTTTTTT. It translates to CASSFRTGRPDTGELFF.

V usage is TRBV7-3 and J usage is TRBJ2-3; the D is unclear. The CDR3 has 19 residues. Trimming took off 1 base at V and 2 bases at J, with 22 bases between the two ends. Per the germline V gene, CDR1 is SGHTA and CDR2 is FQGTGA. The CDR3 is CASSLIGLIRPHITDTQYF. CDR3 bases: TGTGCCAGCAGCTTAATAGGTCTGATCCGGCCCCATATCACAGATACGCAGTATTTT.

The V gene is TRBV5-1, the J gene TRBJ2-4, with a weak D call TRBD2 (5 bases). Germline V gene sequence: CDR1 SGHRS, CDR2 YFSETQ. The V end was cut by 0 bases, the J end by 1 base, with 14 bases between. The CDR3 has 17 amino acids. The CDR3: CASSLVASPGAKNIQYF. CDR3 coding DNA: TGCGCCAGCAGCTTGGTGGCTAGCCCTGGGGCCAAAAACATTCAGTACTTC.

This chain joins TRBV6-6 and TRBJ1-3; no clear D. Germline V gene sequence: CDR1 MNHNY, CDR2 SVGAGI (reference sequence). The CDR3 covers 14 residues. V was cut by 5 bases and J by 0 bases, with 8 bases left in between. The CDR3, as DNA: TGTGCCAGCAGTCCGCCGGGCTCTGGAAACACCATATATTTT. This encodes CASSPPGSGNTIYF.

The sample holds one count of this clone. The rearrangement joins TRBV6-1 to TRBJ2-3; maybe TRBD1 (5 bases). The CDR3 runs 14 residues. Looked up from germline, CDR1 is MNHNS and CDR2 is SASEGT. V lost 1 base to trimming and J lost 5 bases, with 10 bases between them. CDR3 sequence (DNA): TGTGCCAGCAGTGAAGGGAGTAGGGGAGATACGCAGTATTTT. Translation: CASSEGSRGDTQYF.

The genes are TRBV19 and TRBJ1-2, with D possibly being TRBD1 (5 bases). The V end was cut by 3 bases, the J end by 2 bases, with 7 bases between. CDR3 length: 13 amino acids. Per the germline V gene, CDR1 is LNHDA and CDR2 is SQIVND (reference sequence). CDR3 coding DNA: TGTGCCAGTAGTATTGGGGCCAACTATGGCTACACCTTC. Translated, it gives CASSIGANYGYTF.

This clone has just one count. The chain links TRBV7-9 to TRBJ2-1, with TRBD1 identical over 10 bases. J lost 2 bases, V lost 7 bases, and 5 bases had no gene match. CDR3 length: 15 residues. Germline V gives CDR1 SEHNR, CDR2 FQNEAQ (reference sequence). As DNA, the CDR3 is TGTGCCAGCAACCCTGGACAGGGGGCCTACAATGAGCAGTTCTTC. Translation gives CASNPGQGAYNEQFF.

The gene calls are TRBV18 and TRBJ1-2; tentative D call: TRBD1 (5 bases). The CDR3 runs 15 residues. CDR1 KGHSH and CDR2 LQKENI come from the germline V gene. V was pared by 3 bases and J by 0 bases, with 11 bases between. Here the CDR3 reads CASSPERTPNYGYTF. CDR3 in DNA: TGTGCCAGCTCACCGGAAAGGACACCTAACTATGGCTACACCTTC.

The chain carries TRBV14 and TRBJ1-1; 7 bases map to TRBD1. The germline gives CDR1 SGHDN, CDR2 FVKESK. CDR3 size: 14 residues. The V segment lost 1 base and the J segment 4 bases; nucleotides outside the gene matches: 3. CDR3 DNA: TGTGCCAGCAGCCAAGTCAGGGGGGGCACTGAAGCTTTCTTT. This encodes CASSQVRGGTEAFF. The full variable domain, rest sourced from reference TRBV14 and TRBJ1-1, is EAGVTQFPSHSVIEKGQTVTLRCDPISGHDNLYWYRRVMGKEIKFLLHFVKESKQDESGMPNNRFLAERTGGTYSTLKVQPAELEDSGVYFCASSQVRGGTEAFFGQGTRLTVV.

V and J are TRBV7-3 and TRBJ2-3; TRBD1 matches 8 bases. The CDR3 has 16 residues. From germline, CDR1 is SGHTA and CDR2 FQGTGA. Trimming took 0 bases from V and 4 from J; bases not matched to a gene: 6. This CDR3 is CASSLTGQGAADTQYF. CDR3 DNA: TGTGCCAGCAGCTTAACGGGGCAGGGGGCCGCAGATACGCAGTATTTT.

This chain uses TRBV27 with TRBJ1-1; D not certain. Trimming cost V 6 bases and J 1 base, with 15 bases left between them. This CDR3 comprises 15 residues. Germline V gene data show CDR1 as MNHEY and CDR2 as SMNVEV (reference sequence). The CDR3 loop reads CASSRPYEGNTEAFF. The DNA of the CDR3 is TGTGCCAGCAGCCGGCCTTATGAGGGGAACACTGAAGCTTTCTTT.

The rearrangement links TRBV6-5 to TRBJ1-1; D gene ambiguous. In germline, CDR1 is MNHEY, CDR2 SVGAGI. The CDR3 has 13 amino acids. V lost 0 bases and J lost 0, with 2 bases in between. The CDR3 is CASSYSVNTEAFF. As DNA, the CDR3 is TGTGCCAGCAGTTACTCGGTGAACACTGAAGCTTTCTTT.

This clone was recorded once. This sequence joins TRBV5-1 and TRBJ2-3; TRBD2 might be the D (6 bases). The CDR3 loop spans 14 amino acids. The V end was cut by 2 bases, the J end by 2 bases, with 9 bases between. Germline V CDR1 and CDR2: SGHRS, YFSETQ. The CDR3 DNA is TGCGCCAGCAGCTTAGCGGGTCCCACAGATACGCAGTATTTT. The encoded protein is CASSLAGPTDTQYF.

This chain connects TRBV7-2 to TRBJ2-3; 9 bases align to TRBD2. From germline, CDR1 is SGHTA and CDR2 FQGNSA. V was pared by 4 bases and J by 1 base, with 3 bases of the junction left unmatched. The CDR3 totals 15 residues. The CDR3 region has the DNA TGTGCCAGCAGCTATCAGCGGGGGGGCACAGATACGCAGTATTTT. This sequence encodes CASSYQRGGTDTQYF.

V usage is TRBV5-1 and J usage is TRBJ1-5; D gene uncertain. The V end lost 0 bases, the J end lost 0 bases, and 7 bases lay between the germline ends. CDR1 SGHRS and CDR2 YFSETQ come from the germline V gene. This CDR3 has 15 residues. CDR3 nucleotides: TGCGCCAGCAGCTTGGCCGGATATAGCAATCAGCCCCAGCATTTT. The encoded protein is CASSLAGYSNQPQHF.

The chain recombines TRBV6-6 with TRBJ1-4; TRBD1 aligns across 10 bases. Germline trimming cut 7 bases from V and 4 bases from J; bases unmatched to any gene: 3. The CDR3 totals 14 residues. Germline-derived CDR1 and CDR2 are MNHNY and SVGAGI (reference sequence). CDR3 nucleotide sequence: TGTGCCAGCAAGAGGACAGGGGGTAATGAAAAACTGTTTTTT. Translating gives CASKRTGGNEKLFF.

V is TRBV29-1 and J is TRBJ2-1, with 10 positions matching TRBD2. V dropped 5 bases and J dropped 3; count of bases not matched to a gene: 4. The CDR3 has 14 residues. Germline values: CDR1 SQVTM, CDR2 ANQGSEA. This chain's CDR3 is CSVPAGGYYNEQFF. CDR3 coding DNA: TGCAGCGTTCCAGCGGGGGGGTACTACAATGAGCAGTTCTTC.

The genes are TRBV5-5 and TRBJ2-7, with TRBD1 matching over 10 bases. The CDR3 totals 16 residues. V lost 4 bases and J lost 3; bases outside the gene matches: 10. Germline assignment: CDR1 SGHKS and CDR2 YYEKEE (reference sequence). The CDR3 nucleotides are TGTGCCAGCAGCGCCGCGATCGGGACAGGGGACTACGAGCAGTACTTC. Its translation is CASSAAIGTGDYEQYF.

The chain links TRBV29-1 to TRBJ1-1, with D unresolved. The CDR3 is 10 residues long. Germline loops: CDR1 SQVTM, CDR2 ANQGSEA. V shed 0 bases and J shed 5 bases, with 1 base lying between them. CDR3 bases: TGCAGCGTTGAAGAAACTGAAGCTTTCTTT. Amino acids: CSVEETEAFF.

The gene calls are TRBV27 and TRBJ1-1; tentative D call: TRBD1 (5 bases). The CDR3 contains 11 residues. V was pared by 3 bases and J by 8 bases, with 7 bases between. The germline gives CDR1 MNHEY, CDR2 SMNVEV (reference sequence). The CDR3 spells CASSLGREAFF. DNA of the CDR3: TGTGCCAGCAGTTTGGGGCGGGAAGCTTTCTTT.

In this sample, this clone turned up once. The V and J genes are TRBV10-3 and TRBJ1-5; D uncertain. CDR1 is ENHRY, CDR2 SYGVKD, per germline. This CDR3 has 16 amino acids. V was clipped by 3 bases and J by 5 bases, with 17 bases between them. Here the CDR3 reads CAISDTLSSSDQPQHF. The CDR3, as DNA: TGTGCCATCAGTGATACCCTATCGTCGAGCGATCAGCCCCAGCATTTT.

This chain joins TRBV29-1 and TRBJ2-5; 9 bases fit TRBD2. CDR3 length: 14 amino acids. The germline V gene encodes CDR1 SQVTM and CDR2 ANQGSEA. V was clipped by 6 bases and J by 5 bases; unmatched bases: 10. The CDR3 region has the DNA TGCAGCGTGGCCGGGACTAGCTACGGGGAGACCCAGTACTTC. Its protein is CSVAGTSYGETQYF.

V and J are TRBV4-3 and TRBJ2-1; D perhaps matches TRBD2 (6 bases). The CDR3 has 12 residues. Germline CDR1 is LGHNA and CDR2 is YSLEER. V was clipped by 6 bases and J by 4 bases, with 7 bases between them. As DNA, the CDR3 is TGCGCCAGCAGGGGGGGATACAATGAGCAGTTCTTC. It specifies CASRGGYNEQFF.

The genes are TRBV5-1 and TRBJ2-2; D is perhaps TRBD1 or TRBD2 (6 bases each). Germline assignment: CDR1 SGHRS and CDR2 YFSETQ. V lost 6 bases to trimming and J lost 6 bases, with 18 bases between them. This CDR3 has 15 residues. This chain's CDR3 is CASTYLGGAAGELFF. The DNA for the CDR3 is TGCGCCAGCACGTACTTGGGGGGCGCGGCCGGGGAGCTGTTTTTT.

The chain couples TRBV5-1 to TRBJ2-7; D may match TRBD1 or TRBD2 (5 bases each). Germline CDR1 is SGHRS and CDR2 is YFSETQ. The CDR3 has 13 amino acids. The V and J ends lost 4 bases and 8 bases respectively, with 16 bases between them. Here the CDR3 DNA reads TGCGCCAGCAGCCCGGAAGGGGACGGCCAGCAGTACTTC. Amino acids: CASSPEGDGQQYF. The whole variable domain, remainder taken from reference TRBV5-1 and TRBJ2-7, is KAGVTQTPRYLIKTRGQQVTLSCSPISGHRSVSWYQQTPGQGLQFLFEYFSETQRNKGNFPGRFSGRQFSNSRSEMNVSTLELGDSALYLCASSPEGDGQQYFGPGTRLTVT.

The chain combines TRBV19 with TRBJ1-1, with TRBD1 matching 9 bases. Germline V gene data show CDR1 as LNHDA and CDR2 as SQIVND (reference sequence). V shed 10 bases and J 5 bases; nucleotides not matched to a gene: 17. The CDR3 loop spans 16 amino acids. CDR3 coding DNA: TGTGCCATCCGTCAAGGGGACAGGGTACGAGGAACTGAAGCTTTCTTT. Translating it yields CAIRQGDRVRGTEAFF.